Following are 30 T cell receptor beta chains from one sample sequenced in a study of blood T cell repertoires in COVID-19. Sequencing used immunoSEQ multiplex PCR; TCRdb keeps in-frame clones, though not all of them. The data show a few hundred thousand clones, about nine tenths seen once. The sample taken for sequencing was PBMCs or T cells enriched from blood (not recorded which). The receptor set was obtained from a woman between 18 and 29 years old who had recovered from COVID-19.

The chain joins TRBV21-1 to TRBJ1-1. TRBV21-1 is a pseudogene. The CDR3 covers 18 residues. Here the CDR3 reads CASSSKWRGSFFGTEAFF. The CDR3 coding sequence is TGTGCCAGCAGCTCCAAATGGCGGGGTTCGTTTTTTGGCACTGAAGCTTTCTTT.

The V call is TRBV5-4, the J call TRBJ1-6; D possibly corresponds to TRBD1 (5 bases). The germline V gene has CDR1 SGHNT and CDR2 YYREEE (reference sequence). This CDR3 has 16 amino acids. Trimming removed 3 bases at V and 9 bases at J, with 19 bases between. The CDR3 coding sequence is TGTGCCAGCAGCTGGGGGGGGGAGCATAACCCTTCACCCCTCCACTTT. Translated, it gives CASSWGGEHNPSPLHF. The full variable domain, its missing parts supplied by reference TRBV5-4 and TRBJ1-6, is ETGVTQSPTHLIKTRGQQVTLRCSSQSGHNTVSWYQQALGQGPQFIFQYYREEENGRGNFPPRFSGLQFPNYSSELNVNALELDDSALYLCASSWGGEHNPSPLHFGNGTRLTVT.

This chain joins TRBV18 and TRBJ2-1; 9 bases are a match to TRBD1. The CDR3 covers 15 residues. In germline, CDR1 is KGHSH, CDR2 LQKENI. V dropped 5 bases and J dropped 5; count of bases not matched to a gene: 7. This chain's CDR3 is CASSLGQGLNNEQFF. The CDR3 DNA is TGTGCCAGCTCATTGGGACAGGGTCTTAACAATGAGCAGTTCTTC. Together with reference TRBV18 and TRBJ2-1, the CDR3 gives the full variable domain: NAGVMQNPRHLVRRRGQEARLRCSPMKGHSHVYWYRQLPEEGLKFMVYLQKENIIDESGMPKERFSAEFPKEGPSILRIQQVVRGDSAAYFCASSLGQGLNNEQFFGPGTRLTVL.

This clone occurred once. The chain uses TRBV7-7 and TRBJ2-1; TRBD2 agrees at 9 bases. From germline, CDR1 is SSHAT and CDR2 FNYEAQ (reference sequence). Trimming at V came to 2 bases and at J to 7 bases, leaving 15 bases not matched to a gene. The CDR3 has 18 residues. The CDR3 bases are TGTGCCAGCAGCTTAACGACTAGCGGATCCGCGATTGGTAATGAGCAGTTCTTC. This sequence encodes CASSLTTSGSAIGNEQFF.

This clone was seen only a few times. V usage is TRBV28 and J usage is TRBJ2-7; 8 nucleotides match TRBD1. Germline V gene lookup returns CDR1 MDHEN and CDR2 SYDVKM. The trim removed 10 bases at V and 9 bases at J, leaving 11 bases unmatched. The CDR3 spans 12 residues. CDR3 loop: CATSGQVIRQYF. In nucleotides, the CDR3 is TGTGCCACTTCGGGACAGGTAATACGGCAGTACTTC.

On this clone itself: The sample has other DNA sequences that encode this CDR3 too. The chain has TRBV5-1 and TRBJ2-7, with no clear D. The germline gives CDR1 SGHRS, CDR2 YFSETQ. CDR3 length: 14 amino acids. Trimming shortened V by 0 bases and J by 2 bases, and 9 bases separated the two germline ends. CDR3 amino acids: CASSLGGSPYEQYF. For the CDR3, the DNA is TGCGCCAGCAGCTTGGGCGGCAGTCCCTACGAGCAGTACTTC. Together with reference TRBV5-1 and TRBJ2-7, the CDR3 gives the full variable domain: KAGVTQTPRYLIKTRGQQVTLSCSPISGHRSVSWYQQTPGQGLQFLFEYFSETQRNKGNFPGRFSGRQFSNSRSEMNVSTLELGDSALYLCASSLGGSPYEQYFGPGTRLTVT.

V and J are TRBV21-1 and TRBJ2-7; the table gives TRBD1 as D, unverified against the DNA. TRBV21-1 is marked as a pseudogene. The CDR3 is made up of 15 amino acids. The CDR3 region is CASSAPGTGRYEQYF. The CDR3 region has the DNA TGTGCCAGCAGCGCCCCCGGGACAGGGCGGTACGAGCAGTACTTC.

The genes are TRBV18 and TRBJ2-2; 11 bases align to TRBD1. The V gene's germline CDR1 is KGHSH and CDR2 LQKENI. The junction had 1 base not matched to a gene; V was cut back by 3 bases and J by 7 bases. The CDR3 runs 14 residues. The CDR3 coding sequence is TGTGCCAGCTCACCGGGACAGGGGGTCGGGGAGCTGTTTTTT. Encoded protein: CASSPGQGVGELFF.

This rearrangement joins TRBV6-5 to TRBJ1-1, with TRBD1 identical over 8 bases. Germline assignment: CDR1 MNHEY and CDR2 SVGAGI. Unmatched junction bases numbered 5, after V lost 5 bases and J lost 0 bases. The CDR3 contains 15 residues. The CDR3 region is CASSRQGRLNTEAFF. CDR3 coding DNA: TGTGCCAGCAGTAGACAGGGGCGCTTGAACACTGAAGCTTTCTTT.

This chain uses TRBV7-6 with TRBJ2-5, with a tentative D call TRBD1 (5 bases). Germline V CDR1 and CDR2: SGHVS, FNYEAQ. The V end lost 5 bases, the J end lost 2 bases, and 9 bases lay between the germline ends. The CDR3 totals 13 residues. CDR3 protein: CASSLTEQETQYF. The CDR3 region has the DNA TGTGCCAGCAGCCTGACAGAGCAAGAGACCCAGTACTTC.

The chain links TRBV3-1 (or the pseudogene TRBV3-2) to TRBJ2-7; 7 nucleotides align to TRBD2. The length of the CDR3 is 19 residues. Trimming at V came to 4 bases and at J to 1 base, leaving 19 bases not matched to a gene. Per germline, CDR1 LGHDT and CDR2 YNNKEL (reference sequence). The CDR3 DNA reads TGTGCCAGCAGCCCGCTGAGTGTCGGGTCCTCCGGGGGGTCCTACGAGCAGTACTTC. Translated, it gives CASSPLSVGSSGGSYEQYF.

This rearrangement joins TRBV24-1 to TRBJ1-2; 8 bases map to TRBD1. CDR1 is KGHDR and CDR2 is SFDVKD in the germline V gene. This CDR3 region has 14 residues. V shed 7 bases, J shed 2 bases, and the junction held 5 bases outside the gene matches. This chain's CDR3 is CATRSTGENYGYTF. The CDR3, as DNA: TGTGCCACCAGATCGACAGGGGAAAACTATGGCTACACCTTC.

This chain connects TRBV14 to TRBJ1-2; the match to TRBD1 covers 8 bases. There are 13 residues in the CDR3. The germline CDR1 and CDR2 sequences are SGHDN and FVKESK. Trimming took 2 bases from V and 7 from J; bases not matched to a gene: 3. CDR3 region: CASSQPTGVGYTF. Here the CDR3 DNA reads TGTGCCAGCAGCCAACCGACAGGGGTTGGCTACACCTTC.

CDR3 region: CASSPTGSGNQPQHF. As DNA, the CDR3 is TGTGCCAGCTCACCCACAGGGTCCGGCAATCAGCCCCAGCATTTT. This sequence joins TRBV18 and TRBJ1-5, with D perhaps TRBD1 (6 bases). The CDR3 extends over 15 amino acids. The germline V and J ends were trimmed by 3 bases and 2 bases, with 11 bases remaining between them. Germline V lookup: CDR1 KGHSH, CDR2 LQKENI.

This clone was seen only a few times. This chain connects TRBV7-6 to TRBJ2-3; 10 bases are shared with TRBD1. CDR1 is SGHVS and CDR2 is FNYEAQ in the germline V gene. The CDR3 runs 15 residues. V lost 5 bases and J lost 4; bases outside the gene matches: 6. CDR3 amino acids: CASSRGQGDADTQYF. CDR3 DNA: TGTGCCAGCAGCCGAGGACAGGGGGACGCAGATACGCAGTATTTT.

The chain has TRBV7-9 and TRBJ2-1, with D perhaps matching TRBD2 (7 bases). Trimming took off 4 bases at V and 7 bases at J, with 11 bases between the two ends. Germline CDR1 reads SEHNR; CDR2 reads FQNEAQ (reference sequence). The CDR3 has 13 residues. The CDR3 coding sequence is TGTGCCAGCAGCTCCAGGGGAGGGAATGAGCAGTTCTTC. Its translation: CASSSRGGNEQFF.

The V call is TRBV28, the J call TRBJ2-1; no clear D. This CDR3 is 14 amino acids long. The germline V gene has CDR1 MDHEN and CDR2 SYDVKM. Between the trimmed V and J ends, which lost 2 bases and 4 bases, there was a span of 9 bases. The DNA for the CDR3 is TGTGCCAGCAGTTTAACACAGCTATACAATGAGCAGTTCTTC. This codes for CASSLTQLYNEQFF.

The CDR3 sequence is CASTQDRADTEAFF. CDR3 DNA sequence: TGTGCCAGCACCCAGGACAGAGCTGACACTGAAGCTTTCTTT. V and J are TRBV3-1 (or the pseudogene TRBV3-2) and TRBJ1-1, with a weak D call TRBD1 (6 bases). The CDR3 contains 14 residues. V dropped 7 bases and J dropped 3 bases, with 15 bases sitting between them. Germline values: CDR1 LGHDT, CDR2 YNNKEL (reference sequence).

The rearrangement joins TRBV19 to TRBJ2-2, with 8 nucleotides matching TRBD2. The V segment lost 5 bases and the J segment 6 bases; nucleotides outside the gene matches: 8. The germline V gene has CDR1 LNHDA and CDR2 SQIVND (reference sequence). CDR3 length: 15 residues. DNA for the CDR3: TGTGCCAGTAGTGTCTCGGGGGGGCGTCCCGGGGAGCTGTTTTTT. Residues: CASSVSGGRPGELFF.

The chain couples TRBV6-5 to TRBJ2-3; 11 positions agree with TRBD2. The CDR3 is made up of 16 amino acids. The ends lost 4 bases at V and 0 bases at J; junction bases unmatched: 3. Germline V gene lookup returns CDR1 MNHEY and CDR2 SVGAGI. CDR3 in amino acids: CASSSGTSGSTDTQYF. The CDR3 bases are TGTGCCAGCAGTTCTGGGACTAGCGGTAGCACAGATACGCAGTATTTT.

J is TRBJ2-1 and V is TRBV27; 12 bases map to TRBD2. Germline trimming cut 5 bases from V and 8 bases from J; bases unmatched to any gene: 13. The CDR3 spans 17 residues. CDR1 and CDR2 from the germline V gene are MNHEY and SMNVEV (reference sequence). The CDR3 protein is CASSPRLAGVKEDEQFF. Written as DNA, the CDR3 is TGTGCCAGCAGTCCCCGACTAGCGGGAGTAAAGGAGGATGAGCAGTTCTTC.

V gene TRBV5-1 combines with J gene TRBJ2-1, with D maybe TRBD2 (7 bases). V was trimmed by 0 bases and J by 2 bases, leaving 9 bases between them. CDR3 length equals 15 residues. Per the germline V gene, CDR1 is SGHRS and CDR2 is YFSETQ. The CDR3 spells CASSLEGGAYNEQFF. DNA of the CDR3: TGCGCCAGCAGCTTGGAAGGGGGGGCCTACAATGAGCAGTTCTTC.

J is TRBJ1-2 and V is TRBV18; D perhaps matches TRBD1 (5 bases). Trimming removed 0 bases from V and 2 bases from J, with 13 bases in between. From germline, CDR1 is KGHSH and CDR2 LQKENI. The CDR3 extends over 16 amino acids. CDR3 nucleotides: TGTGCCAGCTCACCACCAGGGGTCTCCGGGAACTATGGCTACACCTTC. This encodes CASSPPGVSGNYGYTF.

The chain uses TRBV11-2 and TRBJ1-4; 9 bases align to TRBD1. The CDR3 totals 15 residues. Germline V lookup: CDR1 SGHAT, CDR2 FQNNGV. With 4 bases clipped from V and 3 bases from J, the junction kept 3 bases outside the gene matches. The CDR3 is CASSSGDRANEKLFF. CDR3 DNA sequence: TGTGCCAGCAGCTCCGGGGACAGGGCTAATGAAAAACTGTTTTTT.

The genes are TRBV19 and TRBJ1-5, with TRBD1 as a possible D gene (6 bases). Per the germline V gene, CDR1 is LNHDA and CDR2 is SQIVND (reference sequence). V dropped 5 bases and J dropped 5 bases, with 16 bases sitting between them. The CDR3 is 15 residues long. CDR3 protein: CASSEGQSSYQPQHF. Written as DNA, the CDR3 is TGTGCCAGTAGTGAGGGACAATCTTCTTATCAGCCCCAGCATTTT.

CDR3 sequence (DNA): TGTGCCTGGAGTGTAAGCAGGCCCGGAAACACCATATATTTT. It codes for CAWSVSRPGNTIYF. The J gene is TRBJ1-3, the V gene TRBV30; D is ambiguous. Germline V CDR1 and CDR2: GTSNPN, SVGIG (reference sequence). V was cut by 0 bases and J by 4 bases, with 10 bases left in between. This CDR3 has 14 residues.

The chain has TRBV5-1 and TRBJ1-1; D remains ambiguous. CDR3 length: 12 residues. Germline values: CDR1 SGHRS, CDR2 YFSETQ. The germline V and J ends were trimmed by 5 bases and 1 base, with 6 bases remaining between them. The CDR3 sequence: CASRRRNTEAFF. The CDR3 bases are TGCGCCAGCAGAAGGAGGAACACTGAAGCTTTCTTT.

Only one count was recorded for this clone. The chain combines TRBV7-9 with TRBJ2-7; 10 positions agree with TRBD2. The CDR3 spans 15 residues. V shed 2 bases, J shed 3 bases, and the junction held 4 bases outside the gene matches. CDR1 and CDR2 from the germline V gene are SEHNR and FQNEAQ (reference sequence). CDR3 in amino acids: CASSLSGGADYEQYF. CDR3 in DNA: TGTGCCAGCAGCTTAAGCGGGGGGGCCGACTACGAGCAGTACTTC.

The CDR3 DNA reads as TGTGCCAGTAGTATAGCGGTTCCAGCGGATGAGCAGTTCTTC. Its protein product is CASSIAVPADEQFF. The chain combines TRBV19 with TRBJ2-1, with D possibly matching TRBD2 (5 bases). This CDR3 region has 14 residues. The germline CDR1 and CDR2 sequences are LNHDA and SQIVND (reference sequence). The V and J ends lost 1 base and 8 bases respectively, with 12 bases between them.

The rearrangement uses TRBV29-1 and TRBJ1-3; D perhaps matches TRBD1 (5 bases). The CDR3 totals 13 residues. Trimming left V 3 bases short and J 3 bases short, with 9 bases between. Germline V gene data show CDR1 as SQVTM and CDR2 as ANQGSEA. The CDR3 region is CSVDHRNGNTIYF. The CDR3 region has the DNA TGCAGCGTTGATCACAGGAATGGAAACACCATATATTTT.